This TCR beta chain came from a study of tumor and adjacent non-tumor tissue in lung cancer. Details on this clonotype: Its ends do not fully match the called genes, so a read error is possible.

No cell sorting was done before RNA was extracted from the tissue. A modified ARM-PCR protocol with three rounds of nested PCR amplified TCRbeta. Each CDR3 protein is one row after TCRdb ran MiXCR on the multiplex PCR reads. The sample has over 85,000 distinct CDR3 sequences, under 90% seen once. Material: lung tumor tissue. The TCR was taken from a man between 65 and 85 years old with non-small cell lung cancer.

DNA of the CDR3: TGTGCCAGCAGTGAAAATGGACTAGCTGGCCACAATGAGCAGTTGTTC. Translating gives CASSENGLAGHNEQLF. The chain is built from TRBV6-1 and TRBJ2-1; 8 bases agree with TRBD2. CDR3 length: 16 residues. Germline loops: CDR1 MNHNS, CDR2 SASEGT.